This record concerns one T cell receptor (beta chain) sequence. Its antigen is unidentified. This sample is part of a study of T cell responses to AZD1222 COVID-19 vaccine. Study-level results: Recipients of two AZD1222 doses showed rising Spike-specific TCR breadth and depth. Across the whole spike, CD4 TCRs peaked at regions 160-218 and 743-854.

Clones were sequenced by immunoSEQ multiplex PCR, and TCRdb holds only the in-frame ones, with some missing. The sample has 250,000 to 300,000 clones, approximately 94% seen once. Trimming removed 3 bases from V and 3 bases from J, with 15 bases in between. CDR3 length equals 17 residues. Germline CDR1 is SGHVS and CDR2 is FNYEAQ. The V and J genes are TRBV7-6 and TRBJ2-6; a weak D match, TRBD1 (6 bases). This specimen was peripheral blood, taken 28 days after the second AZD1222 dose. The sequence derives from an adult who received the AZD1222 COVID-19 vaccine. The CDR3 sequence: CASSLVYRARGANVLTF. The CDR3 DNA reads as TGTGCCAGCAGCTTGGTCTACAGGGCCCGTGGGGCCAACGTCCTGACTTTC.